Here is one TCR beta chain with its context. The sample belongs to a study of T cell responses to AZD1222 COVID-19 vaccine. Using immunoSEQ multiplex PCR, the repertoire was profiled, and TCRdb retains in-frame clones only, with some absent. The sample carries approximately 140,000 clones, 92% recorded once. CDR3 length equals 13 residues. The trim removed 8 bases at V and 6 bases at J, leaving 7 bases unmatched. Looked up from germline, CDR1 is SNHLY and CDR2 is FYNNEI. The TCR comes from an adult in good health. Sample: peripheral blood, taken on day 0 of AZD1222 vaccination. The chain combines TRBV2 with TRBJ2-7, with 10 bases identical to TRBD1. This CDR3 reads CASATGTGVEQYF. The CDR3 nucleotides are TGTGCCAGCGCAACCGGGACAGGGGTCGAGCAGTACTTC.